This T cell receptor (beta chain) derives from a study of T cells in Graves' hyperthyroidism and ophthalmopathy. Findings and limits, study-wide: Ophthalmopathy, as predicted by the model, came a median approximately 5.9 months after the prediction. Also found in blood were most expanded thyroid clonotypes above 0.001.

This clonotype was seen ten or more times. As yet, its antigen is unknown. Template material for amplifying TCR beta CDR3 regions consisted of RNA transcripts. First-round RT-PCR with HTBI primers amplified the TCR CDR3 region. In TCRdb, the multiplex PCR reads were re-called with MiXCR into one record per CDR3 protein. The table records a few hundred thousand distinct CDR3 sequences, approximately 15% of them present only once. Diagnosing involved the use of clinical symptoms, serum thyroxine and TRAb, thyroid ultrasound and orbital computed tomography. Each 10 ml fresh peripheral blood draw supplied the PBMCs. The sequencing input was blood. This TCR was recovered from a woman in her twenties or thirties with Graves' hyperthyroidism.

CDR3 protein: CASSQDQNNYGYTF. The CDR3 DNA is TGTGCCAGCAGCCAAGATCAGAATAACTATGGCTACACCTTC. The rearrangement links TRBV4-2 to TRBJ1-2; D unclear. The CDR3 has 14 amino acids. From germline, CDR1 is LGHNA and CDR2 YNFKEQ. Trimming stripped 0 bases from V and 1 base from J, with 6 bases between.